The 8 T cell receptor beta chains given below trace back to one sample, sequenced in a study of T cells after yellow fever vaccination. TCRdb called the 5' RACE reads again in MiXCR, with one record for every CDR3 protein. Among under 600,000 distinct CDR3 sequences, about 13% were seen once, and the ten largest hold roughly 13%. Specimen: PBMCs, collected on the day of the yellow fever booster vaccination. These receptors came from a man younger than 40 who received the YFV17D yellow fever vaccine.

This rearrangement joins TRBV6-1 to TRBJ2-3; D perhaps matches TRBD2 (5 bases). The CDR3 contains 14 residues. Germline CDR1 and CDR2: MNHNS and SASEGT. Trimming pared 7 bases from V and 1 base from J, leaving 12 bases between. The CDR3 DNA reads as TGTGCCAGCACACCCCGGACTCGCACAGATACGCAGTATTTT. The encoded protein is CASTPRTRTDTQYF.

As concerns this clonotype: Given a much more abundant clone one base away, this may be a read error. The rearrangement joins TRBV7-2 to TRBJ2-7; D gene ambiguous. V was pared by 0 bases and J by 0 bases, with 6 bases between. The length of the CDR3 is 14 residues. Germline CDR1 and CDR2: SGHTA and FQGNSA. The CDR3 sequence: CASSLAECSYEQYF. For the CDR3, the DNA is TGTGCCAGCAGCTTAGCTGAATGCTCCTACGAGCAGTACTTC.

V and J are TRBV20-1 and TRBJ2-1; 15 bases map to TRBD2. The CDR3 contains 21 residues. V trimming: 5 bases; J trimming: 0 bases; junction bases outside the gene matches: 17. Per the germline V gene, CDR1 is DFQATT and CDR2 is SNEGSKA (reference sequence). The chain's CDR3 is CSAPGQGRTSGRASSYNEQFF. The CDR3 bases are TGCAGTGCTCCCGGACAGGGAAGGACTAGCGGGAGGGCTAGCTCCTACAATGAGCAGTTCTTC.

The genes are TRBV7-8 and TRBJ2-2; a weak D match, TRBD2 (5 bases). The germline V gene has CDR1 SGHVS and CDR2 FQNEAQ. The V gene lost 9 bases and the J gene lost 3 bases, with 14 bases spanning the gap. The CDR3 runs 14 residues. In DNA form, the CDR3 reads TGTGCCAGAAGCCTGATGGGAGACACCGGGGAGCTGTTTTTT. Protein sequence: CARSLMGDTGELFF.

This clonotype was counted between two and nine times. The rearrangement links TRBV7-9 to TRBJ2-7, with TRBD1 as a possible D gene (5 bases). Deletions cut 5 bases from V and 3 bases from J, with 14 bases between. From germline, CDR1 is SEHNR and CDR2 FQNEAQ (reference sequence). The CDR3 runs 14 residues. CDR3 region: CASSPDSSNYEQYF. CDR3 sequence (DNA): TGTGCCAGCAGCCCTGACAGTAGCAACTACGAGCAGTACTTC.

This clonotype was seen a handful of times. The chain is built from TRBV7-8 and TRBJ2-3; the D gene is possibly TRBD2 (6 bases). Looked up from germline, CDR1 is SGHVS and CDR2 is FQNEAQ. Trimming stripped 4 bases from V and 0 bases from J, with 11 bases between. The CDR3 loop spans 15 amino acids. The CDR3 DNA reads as TGTGCCAGCAGCTCCAGTCGGGAGAGCACAGATACGCAGTATTTT. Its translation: CASSSSRESTDTQYF.

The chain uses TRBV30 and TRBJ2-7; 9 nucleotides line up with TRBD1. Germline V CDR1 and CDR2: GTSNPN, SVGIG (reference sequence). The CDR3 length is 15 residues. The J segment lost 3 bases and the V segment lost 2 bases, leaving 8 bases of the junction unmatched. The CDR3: CAWSSPGTGLYEQYF. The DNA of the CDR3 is TGTGCCTGGAGTTCCCCCGGGACAGGGCTCTACGAGCAGTACTTC. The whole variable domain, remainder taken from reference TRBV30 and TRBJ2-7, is SQTIHQWPATLVQPVGSPLSLECTVEGTSNPNLYWYRQAAGRGLQLLFYSVGIGQISSEVPQNLSASRPQDRQFILSSKKLLLSDSGFYLCAWSSPGTGLYEQYFGPGTRLTVT.

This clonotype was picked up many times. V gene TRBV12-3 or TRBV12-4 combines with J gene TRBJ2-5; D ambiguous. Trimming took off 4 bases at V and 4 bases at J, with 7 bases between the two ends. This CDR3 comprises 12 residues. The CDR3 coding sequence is TGTGCCAGCAGTTGGGCCGGAGAGACCCAGTACTTC. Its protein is CASSWAGETQYF.